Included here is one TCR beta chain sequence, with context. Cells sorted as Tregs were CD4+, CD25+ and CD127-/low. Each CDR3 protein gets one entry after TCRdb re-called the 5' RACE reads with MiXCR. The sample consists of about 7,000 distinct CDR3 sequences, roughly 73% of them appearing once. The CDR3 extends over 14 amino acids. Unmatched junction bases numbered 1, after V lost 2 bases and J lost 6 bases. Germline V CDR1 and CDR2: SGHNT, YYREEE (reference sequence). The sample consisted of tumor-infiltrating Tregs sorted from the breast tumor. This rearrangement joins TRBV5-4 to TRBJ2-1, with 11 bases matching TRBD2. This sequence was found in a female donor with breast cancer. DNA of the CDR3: TGTGCCAGCAGCTTTACTAGCGGGAGCAATGAGCAGTTCTTC. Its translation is CASSFTSGSNEQFF.